The 32 T cell receptor beta chains below all came from one sample that was sequenced in a study of T cells in Graves' hyperthyroidism and ophthalmopathy. RNA transcripts provided the source from which TCR beta CDR3 regions were amplified. The primer set for the first-round RT-PCR of the TCR CDR3 was HTBI. TCRdb re-analysed the multiplex PCR reads in MiXCR, keeping a single row per CDR3 protein. The sample shows about 690,000 distinct CDR3 sequences, roughly 17% of them seen only once. Sequencing used blood. All receptors derive from a man aged 45-65 years with Graves' hyperthyroidism.

This clonotype was detected ten times or more. The chain employs TRBV11-2 and TRBJ2-3; 9 bases fit TRBD1. Germline assignment: CDR1 SGHAT and CDR2 FQNNGV. The CDR3 loop spans 17 amino acids. V shed 5 bases, J shed 4 bases, and the junction held 13 bases outside the gene matches. The CDR3 DNA reads TGTGCCAGCAGCACCTCCTTCGGGACAGGGAAGTCAGATACGCAGTATTTT. Its protein is CASSTSFGTGKSDTQYF.

The chain combines TRBV25-1 with TRBJ1-6; 7 nucleotides agree with TRBD1. The CDR3 extends over 14 amino acids. V was pared by 3 bases and J by 7 bases, with 3 bases of the junction left unmatched. Germline V gene sequence: CDR1 MGHDK, CDR2 SYGVNS. In nucleotides, the CDR3 is TGTGCCAGCAGTGATCCGGGACAGAATTCACCCCTCCACTTT. This encodes CASSDPGQNSPLHF.

This clonotype has a count of ten or more. The rearrangement links TRBV27 to TRBJ2-7; 15 bases agree with TRBD2. Germline CDR1 is MNHEY and CDR2 is SMNVEV (reference sequence). The CDR3 is 15 residues long. The trim removed 4 bases at V and 6 bases at J, leaving 4 bases unmatched. The CDR3 is CASSWGTSGRSEQYF. DNA for the CDR3: TGTGCCAGCAGTTGGGGGACTAGCGGGAGGAGCGAGCAGTACTTC.

The V gene is TRBV10-2, the J gene TRBJ2-1; possibly TRBD2 for D (6 bases). Looked up from germline, CDR1 is WSHSY and CDR2 is SAAADI. This CDR3 is built from 16 residues. V lost 0 bases and J lost 6, with 15 bases in between. In nucleotides, the CDR3 is TGCGCCAGCAGTGAGTCGGGTAGGACTAAGGGCAATGAGCAGTTCTTC. It specifies CASSESGRTKGNEQFF.

The chain joins TRBV4-1 to TRBJ2-7; D remains unclear. This CDR3 region has 14 residues. In germline, CDR1 is MGHRA, CDR2 YSYEKL. The V and J ends lost 0 bases and 5 bases respectively, with 11 bases between them. For the CDR3, the DNA is TGCGCCAGCAGCCAAGATTATTCCTTGGACGAGCAGTACTTC. Protein product: CASSQDYSLDEQYF.

This clonotype was counted between two and nine times. The rearrangement links TRBV6-2 or TRBV6-3 to TRBJ1-5; D is unclear. This CDR3 has 14 residues. The germline CDR1 and CDR2 sequences are MNHEY and SVGEGT. With 5 bases removed from V and 2 bases from J, the gap between germline ends came to 10 bases. Written as DNA, the CDR3 is TGTGCCAGCAGTCTTACAGAGGGCAATCAGCCCCAGCATTTT. Translation gives CASSLTEGNQPQHF.

This clonotype was picked up many times. The V call is TRBV20-1, the J call TRBJ2-7; 12 bases line up with TRBD2. From germline, CDR1 is DFQATT and CDR2 SNEGSKA (reference sequence). The V and J ends lost 6 bases and 2 bases, in that order; junction bases with no gene match: 5. This CDR3 is built from 14 residues. CDR3 residues: CSALRTSGAYEQYF. CDR3 bases: TGCAGTGCCCTCCGGACTAGCGGGGCCTACGAGCAGTACTTC.

This clonotype has only a few counts. This chain links TRBV12-3 or TRBV12-4 with TRBJ1-4; D call uncertain. The V gene lost 7 bases and the J gene lost 7 bases, with 13 bases spanning the gap. The CDR3 totals 13 residues. The CDR3 DNA reads as TGTGCCAGCACGGGCCAGTCTGGTGAAAAACTGTTTTTT. It is translated as CASTGQSGEKLFF.

This clonotype was seen at least ten times. The chain links TRBV10-3 to TRBJ2-7, with 7 positions matching TRBD2. Germline V CDR1 and CDR2: ENHRY, SYGVKD. J gave up 0 bases and V 4 bases, and 3 bases lay outside the gene matches. The CDR3 totals 14 residues. The CDR3 loop is CAISGSSGSYEQYF. DNA of the CDR3: TGTGCCATCAGTGGATCTAGCGGCTCCTACGAGCAGTACTTC.

V gene TRBV24-1 combines with J gene TRBJ2-3, with 8 bases fitting TRBD1. V was pared by 0 bases and J by 3 bases, with 10 bases of the junction left unmatched. The CDR3 runs 18 residues. Germline V gene lookup returns CDR1 KGHDR and CDR2 SFDVKD. In DNA, the CDR3 is TGTGCCACCAGTGATTTGCGGGGTCAGGGGGCGAGGACAGATACGCAGTATTTT. It translates to CATSDLRGQGARTDTQYF.

The chain links TRBV5-5 to TRBJ1-1; no reliable D call. This CDR3 is 15 amino acids long. Trimming shortened V by 0 bases and J by 0 bases, and 9 bases separated the two germline ends. Germline lookup yields CDR1 SGHKS and CDR2 YYEKEE (reference sequence). CDR3 in DNA: TGTGCCAGCAGCTTGGGGCCGAACCTGAACACTGAAGCTTTCTTT. Protein: CASSLGPNLNTEAFF.

This clonotype was counted many times. This chain joins TRBV11-2 and TRBJ2-7, with 11 bases aligning to TRBD1. The CDR3 length is 14 residues. J gave up 4 bases and V 3 bases, and 2 bases lay outside the gene matches. Germline CDR1 and CDR2: SGHAT and FQNNGV. The CDR3 nucleotides are TGTGCCAGCAGCTTGGGACAGGGGGTTTACGAGCAGTACTTC. It yields the protein CASSLGQGVYEQYF. Looking up the rest from reference TRBV11-2 and TRBJ2-7 gives the full variable domain: EAGVAQSPRYKIIEKRQSVAFWCNPISGHATLYWYQQILGQGPKLLIQFQNNGVVDDSQLPKDRFSAERLKGVDSTLKIQPAKLEDSAVYLCASSLGQGVYEQYFGPGTRLTVT.

V is TRBV6-1 and J is TRBJ2-5, with D tentatively TRBD2 (6 bases). CDR1 MNHNS and CDR2 SASEGT come from the germline V gene. With 6 bases removed from V and 4 bases from J, the gap between germline ends came to 12 bases. This CDR3 has 13 amino acids. The CDR3 bases are TGTGCCAGCAGAGACGGGGGAGGAGAGACCCAGTACTTC. This encodes CASRDGGGETQYF.

There are many counts of this clonotype. V usage is TRBV28 and J usage is TRBJ1-5; D ambiguous. This CDR3 is built from 12 residues. Germline lookup yields CDR1 MDHEN and CDR2 SYDVKM. Trimming took 7 bases from V and 6 from J, leaving 10 bases between them. CDR3 region: CASTIVGQPQHF. The CDR3 coding sequence is TGTGCCAGCACCATTGTAGGTCAGCCCCAGCATTTT. The full variable domain, completed using reference TRBV28 and TRBJ1-5, is DVKVTQSSRYLVKRTGEKVFLECVQDMDHENMFWYRQDPGLGLRLIYFSYDVKMKEKGDIPEGYSVSREKKERFSLILESASTNQTSMYLCASTIVGQPQHFGDGTRLSIL.

The rearrangement joins TRBV2 to TRBJ2-1, with 12 bases fitting TRBD2. Per the germline V gene, CDR1 is SNHLY and CDR2 is FYNNEI. There are 12 residues in the CDR3. The CDR3 DNA reads TGTGCGGTCCGGGGACTAGCGGGTGAGCAGTTCTTC. Residues: CAVRGLAGEQFF.

In this sample, this clonotype turned up many times. The V gene is TRBV28, the J gene TRBJ2-3; D perhaps matches TRBD1 (6 bases). CDR3 length: 16 amino acids. The V end lost 5 bases, the J end lost 0 bases, and 15 bases lay between the germline ends. Germline CDR1 reads MDHEN; CDR2 reads SYDVKM. CDR3 protein: CASSPWTVHSTDTQYF. The CDR3 DNA is TGTGCCAGCAGTCCATGGACAGTACATAGCACAGATACGCAGTATTTT. Using reference TRBV28 and TRBJ2-3 for the parts outside the CDR3, the full variable domain is DVKVTQSSRYLVKRTGEKVFLECVQDMDHENMFWYRQDPGLGLRLIYFSYDVKMKEKGDIPEGYSVSREKKERFSLILESASTNQTSMYLCASSPWTVHSTDTQYFGPGTRLTVL.

The chain carries TRBV14 and TRBJ2-6, with D perhaps assigned TRBD1 or TRBD2 (6 bases each). Germline loops: CDR1 SGHDN, CDR2 FVKESK. The CDR3 runs 20 residues. Trimming removed 0 bases at V and 1 base at J, with 19 bases between. The CDR3 sequence: CASSQELGRLGQSGANVLTF. CDR3 coding DNA: TGTGCCAGCAGCCAAGAACTCGGCCGACTAGGACAGTCTGGGGCCAACGTCCTGACTTTC.

This clonotype has at least ten counts. The J gene is TRBJ1-3, the V gene TRBV6-1; D call uncertain. This CDR3 is 15 amino acids long. Trimming removed 2 bases at V and 0 bases at J, with 8 bases between. Germline V lookup: CDR1 MNHNS, CDR2 SASEGT. CDR3 bases: TGTGCCAGCAGTGAACCGGGAATCTCTGGAAACACCATATATTTT. Translating it yields CASSEPGISGNTIYF.

This clonotype came up many times. The genes are TRBV27 and TRBJ2-7; D unresolved. This CDR3 has 13 amino acids. The V gene lost 5 bases and the J gene lost 3 bases, with 11 bases spanning the gap. Germline loops: CDR1 MNHEY, CDR2 SMNVEV (reference sequence). The CDR3 loop reads CASSQRAVYEQYF. The CDR3 coding sequence is TGTGCCAGCAGTCAGAGAGCAGTCTACGAGCAGTACTTC.

V is TRBV27 and J is TRBJ2-3, with TRBD1 matching 9 bases. Germline loops: CDR1 MNHEY, CDR2 SMNVEV (reference sequence). The V gene end was trimmed by 3 bases and the J gene end by 5 bases; junction bases not matched to a gene: 3. The CDR3 is made up of 14 amino acids. CDR3 in amino acids: CASSLDRGGDTQYF. In DNA, the CDR3 is TGTGCCAGCAGTTTGGACAGGGGAGGAGATACGCAGTATTTT.

This clonotype was detected ten times or more. This chain links TRBV29-1 with TRBJ2-5, with D tentatively TRBD1 (6 bases). V gave up 6 bases and J gave up 7 bases, with 18 bases separating them. This CDR3 contains 13 residues. The germline gives CDR1 SQVTM, CDR2 ANQGSEA. CDR3 DNA: TGCAGCGTGGCCCCAGGGACACTGAGGACCCAGTACTTC. This encodes CSVAPGTLRTQYF.

The genes are TRBV7-9 and TRBJ2-7; D may be TRBD1 (6 bases). The CDR3 loop spans 13 amino acids. The V and J ends lost 4 bases and 4 bases respectively, with 11 bases between them. CDR1 SEHNR and CDR2 FQNEAQ come from the germline V gene (reference sequence). The CDR3 DNA reads as TGTGCCAGCAGCTCTTCACAGGGTTACGAGCAGTACTTC. Protein sequence: CASSSSQGYEQYF.

The CDR3 protein is CASSVLAGADTQYF. The CDR3 nucleotides read TGTGCCAGCAGCGTACTAGCGGGAGCAGATACGCAGTATTTT. The chain joins TRBV9 to TRBJ2-3; TRBD2 agrees at 10 bases. The CDR3 runs to 14 residues. Germline lookup yields CDR1 SGDLS and CDR2 YYNGEE. The V and J ends lost 1 base and 4 bases, in that order; junction bases with no gene match: 0. Full variable domain (rest looked up from reference TRBV9 and TRBJ2-3): DSGVTQTPKHLITATGQRVTLRCSPRSGDLSVYWYQQSLDQGLQFLIQYYNGEERAKGNILERFSAQQFPDLHSELNLSSLELGDSALYFCASSVLAGADTQYFGPGTRLTVL.

Many counts were recorded for this clonotype. The chain uses TRBV7-2 and TRBJ2-1; D ambiguous. The V gene's germline CDR1 is SGHTA and CDR2 FQGNSA. The CDR3 contains 16 residues. V lost 1 base, J lost 0 bases, and 10 bases lay in between. CDR3 nucleotide sequence: TGTGCCAGCAGCTTAGATCTGCCTAGCTCCTACAATGAGCAGTTCTTC. The encoded protein is CASSLDLPSSYNEQFF.

This clonotype was picked up many times. This chain connects TRBV20-1 to TRBJ2-5; 8 nucleotides agree with TRBD1. Germline CDR1 is DFQATT and CDR2 is SNEGSKA (reference sequence). This CDR3 is built from 14 residues. V lost 1 base to trimming and J lost 5 bases; unmatched junction nucleotides: 6. The CDR3 loop reads CSARGQGAVETQYF. The CDR3 region has the DNA TGCAGTGCTAGAGGGCAGGGGGCGGTTGAGACCCAGTACTTC.

This clonotype was seen only once. It may be a read error: a sequence one base away is much more abundant. The chain employs TRBV28 and TRBJ2-2; D possibly matches TRBD1 or TRBD2 (5 bases each). The CDR3 loop spans 14 amino acids. CDR1 is MDHEN and CDR2 is SYDVKM in the germline V gene. The CDR3 DNA reads TGTGCCAGCACCTCGACAGTAAACACCGGGGAGCCGTTTTTT. Protein: CASTSTVNTGEPFF.

This chain joins TRBV7-9 and TRBJ2-4; D is undetermined. The V end lost 5 bases, the J end lost 4 bases, and 18 bases lay between the germline ends. Germline values: CDR1 SEHNR, CDR2 FQNEAQ (reference sequence). The CDR3 extends over 16 amino acids. The CDR3 sequence: CASSRLLPGPKNIQYF. Here the CDR3 DNA reads TGTGCCAGCAGCAGACTGCTTCCCGGGCCAAAAAACATTCAGTACTTC. The full variable domain, its missing parts supplied by reference TRBV7-9 and TRBJ2-4, is DTGVSQNPRHKITKRGQNVTFRCDPISEHNRLYWYRQTLGQGPEFLTYFQNEAQLEKSRLLSDRFSAERPKGSFSTLEIQRTEQGDSAMYLCASSRLLPGPKNIQYFGAGTRLSVL.

There are many counts of this clonotype. This chain connects TRBV2 to TRBJ1-5; tentatively, D is TRBD1 (6 bases). The length of the CDR3 is 15 residues. Per the germline V gene, CDR1 is SNHLY and CDR2 is FYNNEI. V was trimmed by 2 bases and J by 3 bases, leaving 11 bases between them. The CDR3 DNA reads as TGTGCCAGCAGTGAACAGGGGATGAACAATCAGCCCCAGCATTTT. Translation: CASSEQGMNNQPQHF.

As concerns this clonotype: This could be a read error, since a much larger clone is one nucleotide away. The chain couples TRBV7-2 to TRBJ2-7; D gene unclear. Trimming left V 7 bases short and J 2 bases short, with 12 bases between. Germline lookup yields CDR1 SGHTA and CDR2 FQGNSA. There are 13 residues in the CDR3. The CDR3 loop reads CASTFPGPYEQYF. The CDR3 nucleotides are TGTGCCAGCACCTTTCCGGGCCCCTACGAGCAGTACTTC.

The V gene is TRBV7-3, the J gene TRBJ2-1, with TRBD2 matching over 10 bases. The CDR3 has 18 residues. CDR1 and CDR2 (germline): SGHTA, FQGTGA. With V trimmed by 5 bases and J by 6 bases, 16 bases remained unmatched. CDR3 in DNA: TGTGCCAGCAGCATCCACCCGAGCATAGCGGGAGGTAGCAATGAGCAGTTCTTC. Residues: CASSIHPSIAGGSNEQFF.

The V gene is TRBV18, the J gene TRBJ1-1, with D hard to call. The CDR3 runs to 14 residues. CDR1 is KGHSH, CDR2 LQKENI, per germline. V dropped 3 bases and J dropped 6 bases, with 14 bases sitting between them. The CDR3 bases are TGTGCCAGCTCACCTGGTCTGGAGGCCCCTGAAGCTTTCTTT. Its protein product is CASSPGLEAPEAFF.

The chain recombines TRBV11-2 with TRBJ2-1; 8 nucleotides agree with TRBD1. This CDR3 comprises 15 residues. With V trimmed by 5 bases and J by 1 base, 4 bases remained unmatched. The germline V gene has CDR1 SGHAT and CDR2 FQNNGV. CDR3: CASSHRDRSYNEQFF. The CDR3 coding sequence is TGTGCCAGCAGCCATCGGGACAGGTCCTACAATGAGCAGTTCTTC.